The source of this T cell receptor (beta chain) is a study of blood T cells in healthy people across ages (dated by TCRdb to about 2015). The study in broad terms: Template switching captured roughly one uniquely barcoded TCR beta cDNA molecule per two T cells in model experiments. For two donors (one aged 18 to 30 and one aged 80 or older), the study analyzed two additional independent replicas of 1 million unique cDNA reads from the same blood draw. The study measured age-related changes in TCR beta repertoire diversity using deep sequencing normalized with unique cDNA molecular identifiers. The donors were divided into four age groups: young (average around 15 years), middle-aged (around 37), aged (roughly 60) and long-lived (about 90).

The junction shows trimming of 2 bases on V and 6 bases on J, plus 7 bases between the germline ends. The CDR3 has 13 amino acids, counting the end cysteine and phenylalanine. The kept DNA is CDR3 alone, 39 bases in frame from the first base. As encoded in the germline V gene (reference sequence), CDR1 is MNHEY while CDR2 is SMNVEV. This clonotype was detected a few times. The target of this receptor is not known. No base-level quality is on record; no much larger clone is a single base apart. Systemically healthy Caucasian individuals from Russia, around 38 in total and aged roughly 6 to 90 years, were included as donors. Around 10 milliliters of peripheral blood were collected from each donor into EDTA-treated Vacutainer tubes. Ficoll-Paque density-gradient centrifugation was used to isolate PBMCs, with at least 6 million obtained per sample. Trizol reagent was used to extract total RNA from the PBMCs, yielding at least 5.5 micrograms per sample. The percentages of naive CD45RAhigh/CD27high T cells were determined by flow cytometry on a PBMC aliquot from every donor.

Receptors were amplified or captured by 5' RACE. This sample was sequenced with an Illumina HiSeq 2500. A second about 7 to 11 cycle PCR used a sample-barcoded 5' primer and a J-beta primer mix. Each TCR beta cDNA molecule received a unique molecular identifier from a template-switch 5' adaptor carrying 12 random nucleotides. At least 3 million CDR3-containing paired-end reads were obtained from each sample. The Mint cDNA synthesis kit, primed by a TRBC-specific oligonucleotide, was used to synthesize first-strand cDNA from all RNA. Following uracil-DNA glycosylase treatment, all cDNA underwent a first 18-cycle PCR with the universal primers M1SS and BC2_uni_R. The authors' pipeline ran thus. For normalization, 1 million high-quality reads, each with a distinct molecular identifier, were randomly selected from each sample. Reads with shared molecular identifiers were discarded instead of being binned into consensus sequences. MiTCR, with a Q25 quality threshold and the strictest error-elimination algorithm, was used for CDR3 identification, clonotype clustering and error correction. Lower-bound total TCR beta diversity was estimated with a nonparametric unseen species model using Euler transformation. TCRdb passed the public sequencing reads through fastp at Q25 and MiXCR, retaining productive beta sequences. A single entry per CDR3 protein holds the most common genes and DNA from its merged rows. The V and J calls, along with clone size, are taken from TCRdb and not from the paper's own processing. The sample table lists hundreds of thousands of distinct CDR3 sequences, about 27% of them with a count of one. Of the sample, about 3.3% is held by the ten largest clones.

Overall study results and their limits: Observed TCR beta diversity correlated strongly with the percentage of naive T cells measured by flow cytometry. Bulk unsorted PBMC profiling prevented conclusive comparison of naive and antigen-experienced compartments. Observed TCR beta diversity per million T cells fell roughly linearly with age, and a significant reduction was already apparent by age about 43. Estimates of total diversity based on one million sequenced T cells were regarded as lower bounds and as underestimates. Compared with the aged group, the long-lived group had more naive CD4+ T cells, fewer expanded clones and increased TCR diversity, suggesting age selection. Because donor CMV infection status was unknown, age-related changes in expanded clonotypes were potentially confounded.

In addition, the sample was reused for a study of T cells of mothers and their children. The second source states: Nine systemically healthy Caucasian individuals, comprising three mothers and their six children, were included as donors. cDNA synthesis consumed the entire amount of extracted RNA, loaded at around 1.5 ug RNA in each 15 ul reaction. In the second PCR, the M1S primer added sample barcodes and 2-4 random nucleotides. Over 8 million TCR beta CDR3 reads came from each mother, compared with some 3.1 million reads from each child. Thymic selection shapes the output of TCR recombination in a similar way in related and unrelated pairs, and inherited differences have a minor effect. Normalized repertoire overlap in related mother-child pairs was always slightly higher than in unrelated mother-child pairs, but the difference was never significant. No persistent microchimeric T cell clones were found, with a detection sensitivity of approximately 95 clones per million clonotypes. To look for features that set related mother-child pairs apart from unrelated individuals, the researchers ran deep NGS to compare the TCR beta repertoires of mothers and children. On average, the children were roughly 10 +/- 4 years old, while the mothers were 40 +/- 4 years old. Libraries were sequenced on Illumina HiSeq 2000 with 100+100 nt paired-end reads after adapter ligation with NEBNext reagents. To prevent cross-contamination, the mother and child libraries were prepared a month apart and were sequenced in separate runs. Each donor had between about 450,000 and 2,100,000 distinct TCR beta clonotypes identified. Naive TCR beta clonotypes were estimated from low-frequency clonotypes matched to each donor's FACS-determined naive share, without sorting.

The specimen sequenced was blood. This sequence uses TRBV27 and TRBJ2-2; the D call could be TRBD1 or TRBD2, with each sharing 5 bases. The source is a boy aged 2 to 9 in good health. Here is the DNA: TGTGCCAGCAGTTTACGAGGGGCCGGGGAGCTGTTTTTT. Translated, it reads CASSLRGAGELFF.